This T cell receptor (beta chain) stems from a study of beta chain features in type 1 diabetes. On the study more broadly: All of the samples together had 107,917,701 sorted cells examined. General study points: TCRB CDR3 length was moderately but significantly reduced in all four CD4+ subsets of Type 1 diabetes patients.

This clone appeared a few times. The antigen remains undetermined. The sequenced template was cDNA made from the entire isolated RNA. The protocol was immunoSEQ multiplex PCR, while the TCRdb copy is restricted to in-frame clones and leaves out a portion. The table records hundreds of thousands of clones, 15% of them present only once. Trimming pared 0 bases from V and 5 bases from J, leaving 12 bases between. The CDR3 is made up of 14 amino acids. CDR1 and CDR2 from the germline V gene are SGDLS and YYNGEE. Averaging approximately 110 mL, one heparinised blood draw came from each individual donor. CD45RO/CCR7/CD25/CD127/CD95/CD27 staining was used to isolate CD4+ naive, central memory, regulatory and stem cell-like memory cells by sorting.

V usage is TRBV9 and J usage is TRBJ2-7; no clear D. The sequence came from a man aged 18 to 30 with type 1 diabetes. Input material: naive CD4+ T cells from blood. This CDR3 is CASSVDGFRDEQYF. The CDR3 DNA reads as TGTGCCAGCAGCGTAGACGGGTTCCGGGACGAGCAGTACTTC. Complete variable domain (other parts from reference TRBV9 and TRBJ2-7): DSGVTQTPKHLITATGQRVTLRCSPRSGDLSVYWYQQSLDQGLQFLIQYYNGEERAKGNILERFSAQQFPDLHSELNLSSLELGDSALYFCASSVDGFRDEQYFGPGTRLTVT.